Listed here are 20 T cell receptor beta chains from one sample, sequenced in a study of T-cell memory formation after mild COVID-19. TCRdb re-called the 5' RACE reads with MiXCR, one entry per CDR3 protein. The profile shows 280,000 or so distinct CDR3 sequences, 15% to 20% of them singletons. Material: PBMCs or a T cell subset sorted from them (not recorded which). The receptors derive from a man between 18 and 29 years old who had mild COVID-19 (a few samples of this study predate the infection). Cell type and time point are not known.

The chain links TRBV29-1 to TRBJ2-4, with unresolved D. From germline, CDR1 is SQVTM and CDR2 ANQGSEA. This CDR3 is 11 amino acids long. V was clipped by 7 bases and J by 5 bases, with 9 bases between them. The CDR3 region is CSARHQNIQYF. In DNA, the CDR3 is TGCAGCGCCCGACACCAAAACATTCAGTACTTC.

This clonotype was found once. This rearrangement joins TRBV5-6 to TRBJ1-1, with a tentative D call TRBD1 (6 bases). CDR3 length: 16 residues. The germline CDR1 and CDR2 sequences are SGHDT and YYEEEE. Deletions cut 6 bases from V and 5 bases from J, with 23 bases between. The CDR3: CASTHSGRGARTEAFF. The CDR3 bases are TGTGCCAGCACCCATTCTGGGCGGGGGGCGCGTACTGAAGCTTTCTTT.

The CDR3 DNA follows: TGTGCCATCAGTGAAACAGAGCAAGCTTTCTTT. Its protein product is CAISETEQAFF. The gene calls are TRBV10-3 and TRBJ1-1, with D uncertain. This CDR3 region has 11 residues. Germline CDR1 and CDR2: ENHRY and SYGVKD. Deletions cut 3 bases from V and 9 bases from J, with 8 bases between.

The V and J genes are TRBV6-5 and TRBJ1-5, with a tentative D call TRBD1 (6 bases). The ends were cut back, 6 bases at V and 5 bases at J, with 17 bases in the middle. CDR1 and CDR2 (germline): MNHEY, SVGAGI. CDR3 length: 15 amino acids. The CDR3 is CASSLGGPQDQPQHF. The CDR3 nucleotides read TGTGCCAGCAGCCTCGGGGGCCCCCAGGATCAGCCCCAGCATTTT.

In its sample, this clonotype was seen many times. The rearrangement uses TRBV3-1 and TRBJ2-7; TRBD2 agrees at 9 bases. The germline V gene has CDR1 LGHDT and CDR2 YNNKEL (reference sequence). This CDR3 spans 13 amino acids. V lost 5 bases to trimming and J lost 6 bases; unmatched junction nucleotides: 5. CDR3 sequence (DNA): TGTGCCAGCAGCTTTAGCGGGGGACTCGAGCAGTACTTC. Translated, it gives CASSFSGGLEQYF.

The chain combines TRBV6-6 with TRBJ2-7, with D perhaps matching TRBD2 (6 bases). V lost 2 bases and J 9 bases, leaving 14 bases between the germline ends. This CDR3 comprises 13 residues. Germline CDR1 and CDR2: MNHNY and SVGAGI (reference sequence). The CDR3 is CASSYAGMKGQYV. The CDR3 DNA reads as TGTGCCAGCAGTTACGCGGGGATGAAAGGGCAGTACGTC.

This rearrangement joins TRBV7-8 to TRBJ2-1; 9 bases align to TRBD2. With V trimmed by 3 bases and J by 7 bases, 7 bases remained unmatched. Germline-derived CDR1 and CDR2 are SGHVS and FQNEAQ. CDR3 length: 15 residues. The CDR3 region is CASSLRAGGLNEQFF. In DNA form, the CDR3 reads TGTGCCAGCAGCTTGCGGGCGGGGGGGCTTAATGAGCAGTTCTTC.

This clonotype was found many times. V gene TRBV5-1 combines with J gene TRBJ2-3; the D is unclear. The CDR3 loop spans 15 amino acids. V lost 0 bases, J lost 6 bases, and 14 bases lay in between. Germline CDR1 and CDR2: SGHRS and YFSETQ. CDR3 in DNA: TGCGCCAGCAGCTTGGAGTTCAGGAAAGCGGATACGCAGTATTTT. Protein: CASSLEFRKADTQYF.

V usage is TRBV2 and J usage is TRBJ1-2; no definite D call. The CDR3 is 14 residues long. CDR1 and CDR2 (germline): SNHLY, FYNNEI. The V end was cut by 2 bases, the J end by 2 bases, with 9 bases between. CDR3 coding DNA: TGTGCCAGCAGTGAAAAGGGCTCGAACTATGGCTACACCTTC. Translated: CASSEKGSNYGYTF.

This chain links TRBV30 with TRBJ1-2; a weak D match, TRBD1 (5 bases). Germline V gene sequence: CDR1 GTSNPN, CDR2 SVGIG (reference sequence). Trimming left V 4 bases short and J 6 bases short, with 15 bases between. This CDR3 region has 13 residues. The CDR3 coding sequence is TGTGCCTGGACTTTAGGGGCCCGGCATGGCTACACCTTC. It translates to CAWTLGARHGYTF. Looking up the rest from reference TRBV30 and TRBJ1-2 gives the full variable domain: SQTIHQWPATLVQPVGSPLSLECTVEGTSNPNLYWYRQAAGRGLQLLFYSVGIGQISSEVPQNLSASRPQDRQFILSSKKLLLSDSGFYLCAWTLGARHGYTFGSGTRLTVV.

The chain carries TRBV5-1 and TRBJ2-3; D call uncertain. The CDR3 is made up of 15 amino acids. V lost 0 bases and J 2 bases, leaving 10 bases between the germline ends. Per germline, CDR1 SGHRS and CDR2 YFSETQ. CDR3 in DNA: TGCGCCAGCAGCTTGGCCGGCCCATACACAGATACGCAGTATTTT. Translation: CASSLAGPYTDTQYF.

This clonotype turned up a few times. V and J are TRBV29-1 and TRBJ2-3; D is possibly TRBD2 (5 bases). The CDR3 extends over 14 amino acids. V lost 3 bases and J lost 0, with 10 bases in between. Germline assignment: CDR1 SQVTM and CDR2 ANQGSEA. The CDR3, as DNA: TGCAGCGTTGACGGGGTGACTAGCACAGATACGCAGTATTTT. Its protein is CSVDGVTSTDTQYF.

The V call is TRBV11-2, the J call TRBJ2-3, with 11 nucleotides matching TRBD1. This CDR3 is built from 16 residues. Germline V gives CDR1 SGHAT, CDR2 FQNNGV. J gave up 6 bases and V 5 bases, and 10 bases lay outside the gene matches. CDR3 region: CASSPRMDRGLDTQYF. CDR3 nucleotides: TGTGCCAGCAGCCCCCGAATGGACAGGGGGCTTGATACGCAGTATTTT.

V is TRBV29-1 and J is TRBJ2-1; D unresolved. The CDR3 runs to 12 residues. Trimming removed 5 bases at V and 3 bases at J, with 8 bases between. Germline V lookup: CDR1 SQVTM, CDR2 ANQGSEA. The CDR3 loop is CSVLQHYNEQFF. CDR3 sequence (DNA): TGCAGCGTTTTACAGCACTACAATGAGCAGTTCTTC.

The chain joins TRBV7-9 to TRBJ2-1; D not resolved. Germline-derived CDR1 and CDR2 are SEHNR and FQNEAQ (reference sequence). V was trimmed by 5 bases and J by 2 bases, leaving 19 bases between them. This CDR3 contains 17 residues. Here the CDR3 reads CASSLPLGKGPYNEQFF. In DNA, the CDR3 is TGTGCCAGCAGCCTACCCTTGGGGAAAGGGCCCTACAATGAGCAGTTCTTC.

This chain connects TRBV10-3 to TRBJ2-7; D tentatively reads TRBD1 or TRBD2 (5 bases each). This CDR3 comprises 13 residues. The germline V gene has CDR1 ENHRY and CDR2 SYGVKD. Trimming pared 0 bases from V and 6 bases from J, leaving 9 bases between. CDR3 bases: TGTGCCATCAGTGAGTCGAACGGGGCCGAGCAGTACGTC. It translates to CAISESNGAEQYV.

The V gene is TRBV7-3, the J gene TRBJ1-2; D unclear. Trimming pared 5 bases from V and 6 bases from J, leaving 16 bases between. This CDR3 region has 14 residues. Germline values: CDR1 SGHTA, CDR2 FQGTGA. The CDR3 nucleotides are TGTGCCAGCAGCCCAGAGGCGGGCCAAGATGGCTACACCTTC. This translates into CASSPEAGQDGYTF.

V usage is TRBV5-1 and J usage is TRBJ2-3, with a tentative D call TRBD2 (8 bases). Germline V lookup: CDR1 SGHRS, CDR2 YFSETQ. V was pared by 4 bases and J by 4 bases, with 19 bases between. This CDR3 is built from 16 residues. DNA of the CDR3: TGCGCCAGCAGCCCCGGGAGGGGGCGTATCGCAGATACGCAGTATTTT. Protein: CASSPGRGRIADTQYF.

This chain joins TRBV28 and TRBJ1-5; D call uncertain. Germline V gene lookup returns CDR1 MDHEN and CDR2 SYDVKM. Deletions cut 2 bases from V and 5 bases from J, with 4 bases between. CDR3 length equals 12 residues. CDR3 sequence reads: CASSLGHQPQHF. The CDR3 nucleotides read TGTGCCAGCAGTTTAGGACATCAGCCCCAGCATTTT. The whole variable domain, filled in from reference TRBV28 and TRBJ1-5, reads DVKVTQSSRYLVKRTGEKVFLECVQDMDHENMFWYRQDPGLGLRLIYFSYDVKMKEKGDIPEGYSVSREKKERFSLILESASTNQTSMYLCASSLGHQPQHFGDGTRLSIL.

This clonotype was detected a few times. DNA of the CDR3: TGTGCCAGCAGCTTAGGGGTGGTCTCCTATGGCTACACCTTC. Protein sequence: CASSLGVVSYGYTF. The V gene is TRBV7-9, the J gene TRBJ1-2; D is undetermined. The CDR3 length is 14 residues. Deletions cut 1 base from V and 4 bases from J, with 10 bases between. Germline V lookup: CDR1 SEHNR, CDR2 FQNEAQ (reference sequence).